The present T cell receptor beta chain was sequenced within a study of Ad26.COV2.S vaccination and SARS-CoV-2 variants. Overall study context: The study gave Ad26.COV2.S intramuscularly, once or twice 56 days apart.

V was shortened by 6 bases and J by 7 bases, with 10 bases between the two germline ends. The germline CDR1 and CDR2 sequences are LGHDT and YNNKEL (reference sequence). The CDR3 length is 12 residues. This table comes from immunoSEQ multiplex PCR, and its TCRdb copy is limited to in-frame clones, with some not included. The profile shows over 400,000 clones, about nine tenths of them singletons. Treatment meaning: over 15 received Ad26.COV2.S at low or high dose, single or two shots; 5 received placebo; per-sample allocation not given. Collection of the samples took place on day 63 after the first injection of vaccine or placebo. It was Wuhan-strain SARS-CoV-2 spike that the Ad26 vaccine vector expressed.

Source: peripheral blood, taken in a trial of Ad26.COV2.S vaccine versus placebo. The TCR sequence derives from a person aged 18-65 years who received the Ad26.COV2.S COVID-19 vaccine or a placebo. The chain carries TRBV3-1 (or the pseudogene TRBV3-2) and TRBJ1-5; D is ambiguous. The CDR3 DNA reads TGTGCCAGCAGTTCCGGGCCCCAGCCCCAGCATTTT. Encoded protein: CASSSGPQPQHF.